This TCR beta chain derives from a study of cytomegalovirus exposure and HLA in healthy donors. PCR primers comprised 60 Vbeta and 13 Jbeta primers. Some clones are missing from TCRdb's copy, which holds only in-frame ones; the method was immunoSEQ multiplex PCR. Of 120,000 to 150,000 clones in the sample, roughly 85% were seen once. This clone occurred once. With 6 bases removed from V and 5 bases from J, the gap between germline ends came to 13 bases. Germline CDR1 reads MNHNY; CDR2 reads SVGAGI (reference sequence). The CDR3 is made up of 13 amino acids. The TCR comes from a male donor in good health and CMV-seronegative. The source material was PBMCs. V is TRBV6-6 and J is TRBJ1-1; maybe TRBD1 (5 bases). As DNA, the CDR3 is TGTGCCAGCAGCCCTGGCAGGGTGACTGAAGCTTTCTTT. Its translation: CASSPGRVTEAFF.